The clone carrying this TCR beta chain has just one count. Germline CDR1 and CDR2: SGHNT and YYREEE (reference sequence). V shed 0 bases and J 6 bases; nucleotides not matched to a gene: 8. The CDR3 is made up of 16 amino acids. This specimen belongs to a study of cytomegalovirus exposure and HLA in healthy donors. Researchers ran the PCR with 60 Vbeta and 13 Jbeta primers. Produced via immunoSEQ multiplex PCR; TCRdb's table is partial and in-frame only. The repertoire holds roughly 57,000 clones, with almost 85% as singletons. The sequenced sample consisted of PBMCs. This TCR came from a man in his fifties or sixties in good health and CMV-seronegative. This chain uses TRBV5-4 with TRBJ2-3, with TRBD2 identical over 9 bases. CDR3 sequence (DNA): TGTGCCAGCAGCTTGGTCTCGGCGGGGGGGCCTGATACGCAGTATTTT. This sequence encodes CASSLVSAGGPDTQYF.